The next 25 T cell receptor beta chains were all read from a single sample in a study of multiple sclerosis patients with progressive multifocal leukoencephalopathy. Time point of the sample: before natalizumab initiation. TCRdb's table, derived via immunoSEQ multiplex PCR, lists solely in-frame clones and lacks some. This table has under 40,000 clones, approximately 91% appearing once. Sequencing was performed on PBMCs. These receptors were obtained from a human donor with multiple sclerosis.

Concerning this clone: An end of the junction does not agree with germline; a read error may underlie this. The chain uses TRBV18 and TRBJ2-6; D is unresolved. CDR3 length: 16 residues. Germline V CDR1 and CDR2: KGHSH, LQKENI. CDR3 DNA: TGTGCCATCTCACCTGTCGCGGTTTCTGGGGCCAACGTCCTGACTTTC. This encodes CAISPVAVSGANVLTF.

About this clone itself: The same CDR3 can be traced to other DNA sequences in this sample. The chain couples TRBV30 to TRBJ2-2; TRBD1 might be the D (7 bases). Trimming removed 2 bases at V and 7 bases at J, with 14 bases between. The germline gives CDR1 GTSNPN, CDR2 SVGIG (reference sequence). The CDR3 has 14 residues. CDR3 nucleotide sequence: TGTGCCTGGAGTCGGGGCAGGGGGGTCGGGGAGCTGTTTTTT. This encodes CAWSRGRGVGELFF.

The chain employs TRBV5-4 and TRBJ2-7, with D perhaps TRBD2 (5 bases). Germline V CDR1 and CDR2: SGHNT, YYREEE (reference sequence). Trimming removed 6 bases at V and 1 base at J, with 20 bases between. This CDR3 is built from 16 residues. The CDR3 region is CASTKGGGGTSYEQYF. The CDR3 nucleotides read TGTGCCAGCACTAAAGGCGGAGGAGGCACTTCCTACGAGCAGTACTTC. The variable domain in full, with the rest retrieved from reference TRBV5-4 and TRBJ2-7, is ETGVTQSPTHLIKTRGQQVTLRCSSQSGHNTVSWYQQALGQGPQFIFQYYREEENGRGNFPPRFSGLQFPNYSSELNVNALELDDSALYLCASTKGGGGTSYEQYFGPGTRLTVT.

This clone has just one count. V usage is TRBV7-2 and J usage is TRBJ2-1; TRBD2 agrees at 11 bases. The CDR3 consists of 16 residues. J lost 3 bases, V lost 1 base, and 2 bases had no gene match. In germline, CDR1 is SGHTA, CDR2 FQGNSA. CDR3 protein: CASSLVGTSGYNEQFF. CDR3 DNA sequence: TGTGCCAGCAGCTTAGTGGGGACTAGCGGCTACAATGAGCAGTTCTTC.

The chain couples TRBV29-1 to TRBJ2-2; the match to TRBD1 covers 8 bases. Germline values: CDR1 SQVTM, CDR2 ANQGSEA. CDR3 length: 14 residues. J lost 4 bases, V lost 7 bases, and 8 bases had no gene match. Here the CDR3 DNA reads TGCAGCGCACGGGACAGGACGACCACCGGGGAGCTGTTTTTT. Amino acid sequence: CSARDRTTTGELFF.

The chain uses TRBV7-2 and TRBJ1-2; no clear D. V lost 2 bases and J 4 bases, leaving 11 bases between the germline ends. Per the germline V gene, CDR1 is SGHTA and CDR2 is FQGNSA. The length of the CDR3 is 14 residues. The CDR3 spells CASSLTSGTYGYTF. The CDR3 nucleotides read TGTGCCAGCAGCTTAACGTCGGGCACCTATGGCTACACCTTC.

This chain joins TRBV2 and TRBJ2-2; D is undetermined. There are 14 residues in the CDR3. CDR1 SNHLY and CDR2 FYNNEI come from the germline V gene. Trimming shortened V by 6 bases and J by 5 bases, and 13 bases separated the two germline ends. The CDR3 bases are TGTGCCAGCAGGGCGTCAGTCGGGACCGGGGAGCTGTTTTTT. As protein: CASRASVGTGELFF.

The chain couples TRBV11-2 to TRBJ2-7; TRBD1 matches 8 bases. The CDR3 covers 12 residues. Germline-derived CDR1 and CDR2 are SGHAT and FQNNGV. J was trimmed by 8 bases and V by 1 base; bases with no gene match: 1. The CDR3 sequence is CASSLAGGQQYF. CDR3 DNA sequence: TGTGCCAGCAGCTTAGCAGGGGGCCAGCAGTACTTC.

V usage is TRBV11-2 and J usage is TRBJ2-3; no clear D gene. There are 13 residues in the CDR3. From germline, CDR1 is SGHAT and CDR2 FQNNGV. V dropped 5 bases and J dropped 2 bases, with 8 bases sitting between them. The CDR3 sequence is CASSVRFTDTQYF. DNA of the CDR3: TGTGCCAGCAGCGTACGGTTCACAGATACGCAGTATTTT. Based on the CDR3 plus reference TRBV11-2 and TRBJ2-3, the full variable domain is EAGVAQSPRYKIIEKRQSVAFWCNPISGHATLYWYQQILGQGPKLLIQFQNNGVVDDSQLPKDRFSAERLKGVDSTLKIQPAKLEDSAVYLCASSVRFTDTQYFGPGTRLTVL.

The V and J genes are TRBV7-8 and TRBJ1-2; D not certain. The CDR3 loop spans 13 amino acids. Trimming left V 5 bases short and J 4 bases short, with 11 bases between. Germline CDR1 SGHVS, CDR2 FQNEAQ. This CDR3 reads CASSNGLRYGYTF. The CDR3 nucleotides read TGTGCCAGCAGCAACGGTCTCCGCTATGGCTACACCTTC.

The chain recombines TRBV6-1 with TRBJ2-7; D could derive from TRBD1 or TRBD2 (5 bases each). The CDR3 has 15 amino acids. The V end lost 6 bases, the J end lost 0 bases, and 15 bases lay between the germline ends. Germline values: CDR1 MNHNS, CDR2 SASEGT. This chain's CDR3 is CASSLGTPSSYEQYF. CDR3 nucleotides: TGTGCCAGCAGCCTGGGGACCCCCAGCTCCTACGAGCAGTACTTC.

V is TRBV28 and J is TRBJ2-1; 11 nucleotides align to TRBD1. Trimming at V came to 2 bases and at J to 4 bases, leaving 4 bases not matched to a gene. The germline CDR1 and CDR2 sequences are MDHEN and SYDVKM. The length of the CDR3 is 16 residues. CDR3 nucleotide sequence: TGTGCCAGCAGTTTAGGTGGACAGGGGGCTTACAATGAGCAGTTCTTC. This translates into CASSLGGQGAYNEQFF.

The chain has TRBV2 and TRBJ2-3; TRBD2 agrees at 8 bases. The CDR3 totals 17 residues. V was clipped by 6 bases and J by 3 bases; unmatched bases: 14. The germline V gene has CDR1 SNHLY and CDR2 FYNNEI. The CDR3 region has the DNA TGTGCCAGCAGCCCCGGGGTAGCGGGGTGGGGAACAGATACGCAGTATTTT. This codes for CASSPGVAGWGTDTQYF. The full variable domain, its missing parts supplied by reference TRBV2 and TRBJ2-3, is EPEVTQTPSHQVTQMGQEVILRCVPISNHLYFYWYRQILGQKVEFLVSFYNNEISEKSEIFDDQFSVERPDGSNFTLKIRSTKLEDSAMYFCASSPGVAGWGTDTQYFGPGTRLTVL.

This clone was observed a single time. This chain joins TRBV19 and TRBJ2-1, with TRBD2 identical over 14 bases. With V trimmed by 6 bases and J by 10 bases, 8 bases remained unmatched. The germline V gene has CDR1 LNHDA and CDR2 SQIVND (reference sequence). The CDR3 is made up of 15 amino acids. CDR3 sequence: CASSAGLAGVSEQFF. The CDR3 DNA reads TGTGCCAGTAGCGCGGGACTAGCGGGAGTAAGCGAGCAGTTCTTC.

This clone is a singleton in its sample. The CDR3 bases are TGTGCCAGCAGTTGGGCGGGTGAGCAGTTCTTC. Translating it yields CASSWAGEQFF. V is TRBV28 and J is TRBJ2-1, with a possible D match to TRBD2 (5 bases). The CDR3 has 11 residues. The V end lost 4 bases, the J end lost 9 bases, and 7 bases lay between the germline ends. Per the germline V gene, CDR1 is MDHEN and CDR2 is SYDVKM. Complete variable domain (other parts from reference TRBV28 and TRBJ2-1): DVKVTQSSRYLVKRTGEKVFLECVQDMDHENMFWYRQDPGLGLRLIYFSYDVKMKEKGDIPEGYSVSREKKERFSLILESASTNQTSMYLCASSWAGEQFFGPGTRLTVL.

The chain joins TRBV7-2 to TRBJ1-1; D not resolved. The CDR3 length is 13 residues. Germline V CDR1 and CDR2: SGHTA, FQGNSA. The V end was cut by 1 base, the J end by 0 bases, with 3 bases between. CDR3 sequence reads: CASSLGMNTEAFF. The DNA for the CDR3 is TGTGCCAGCAGCTTAGGGATGAACACTGAAGCTTTCTTT. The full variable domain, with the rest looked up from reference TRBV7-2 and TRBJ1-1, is GAGVSQSPSNKVTEKGKDVELRCDPISGHTALYWYRQSLGQGLEFLIYFQGNSAPDKSGLPSDRFSAERTGGSVSTLTIQRTQQEDSAVYLCASSLGMNTEAFFGQGTRLTVV.

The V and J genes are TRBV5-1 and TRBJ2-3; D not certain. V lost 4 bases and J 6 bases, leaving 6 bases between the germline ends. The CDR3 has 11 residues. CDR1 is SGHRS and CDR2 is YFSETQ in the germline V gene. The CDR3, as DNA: TGCGCCAGCAGCCTCAGGGATACGCAGTATTTT. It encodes CASSLRDTQYF.

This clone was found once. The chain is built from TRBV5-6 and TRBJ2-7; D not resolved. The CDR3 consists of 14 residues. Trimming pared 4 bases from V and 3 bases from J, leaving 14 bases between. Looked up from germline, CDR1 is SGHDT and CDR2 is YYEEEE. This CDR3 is CASSKPAPYYEQYF. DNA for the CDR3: TGTGCCAGCAGCAAACCCGCTCCATACTACGAGCAGTACTTC.

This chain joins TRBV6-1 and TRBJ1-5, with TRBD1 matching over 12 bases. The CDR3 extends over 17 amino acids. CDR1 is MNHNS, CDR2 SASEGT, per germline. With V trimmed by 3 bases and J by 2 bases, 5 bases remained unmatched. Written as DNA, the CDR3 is TGTGCCAGCAGTGAGGGACAGGGGGCTAGAGGCAATCAGCCCCAGCATTTT. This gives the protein CASSEGQGARGNQPQHF.

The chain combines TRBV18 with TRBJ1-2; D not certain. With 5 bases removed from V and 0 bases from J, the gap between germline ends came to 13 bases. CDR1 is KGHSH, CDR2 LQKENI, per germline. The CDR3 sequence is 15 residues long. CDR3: CASSSAADANYGYTF. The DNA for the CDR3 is TGTGCCAGCTCATCTGCTGCGGATGCTAACTATGGCTACACCTTC.

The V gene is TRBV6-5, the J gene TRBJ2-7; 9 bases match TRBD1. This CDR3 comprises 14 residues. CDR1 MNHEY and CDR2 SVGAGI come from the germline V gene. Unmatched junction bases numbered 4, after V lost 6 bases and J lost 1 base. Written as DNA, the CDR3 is TGTGCCAGCAGGGACGGGACAGGGTCCTACGAGCAGTACTTC. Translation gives CASRDGTGSYEQYF.

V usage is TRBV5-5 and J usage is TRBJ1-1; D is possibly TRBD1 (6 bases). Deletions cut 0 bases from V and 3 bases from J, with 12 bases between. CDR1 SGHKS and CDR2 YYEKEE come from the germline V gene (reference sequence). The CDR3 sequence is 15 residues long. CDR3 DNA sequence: TGTGCCAGCAGCTTGGAGTCGGGGGCATACACTGAAGCTTTCTTT. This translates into CASSLESGAYTEAFF.

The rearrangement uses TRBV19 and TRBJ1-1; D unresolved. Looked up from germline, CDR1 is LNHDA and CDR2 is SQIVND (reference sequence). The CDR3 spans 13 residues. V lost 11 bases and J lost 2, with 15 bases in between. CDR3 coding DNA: TGTGCCTCCACCCCGTGGGGAAACACTGAAGCTTTCTTT. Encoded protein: CASTPWGNTEAFF.

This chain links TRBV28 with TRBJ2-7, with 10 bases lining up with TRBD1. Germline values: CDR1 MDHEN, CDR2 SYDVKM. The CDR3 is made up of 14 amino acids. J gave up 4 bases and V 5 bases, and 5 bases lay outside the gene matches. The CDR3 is CASSRRQGAYEQYF. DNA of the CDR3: TGTGCCAGCAGTCGACGACAGGGGGCTTACGAGCAGTACTTC.

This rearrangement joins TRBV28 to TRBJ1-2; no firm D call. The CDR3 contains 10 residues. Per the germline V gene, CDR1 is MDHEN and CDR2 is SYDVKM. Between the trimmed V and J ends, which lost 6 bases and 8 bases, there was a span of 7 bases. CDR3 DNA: TGTGCCAGCAGAGGGTGGGGCTACACCTTC. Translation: CASRGWGYTF.